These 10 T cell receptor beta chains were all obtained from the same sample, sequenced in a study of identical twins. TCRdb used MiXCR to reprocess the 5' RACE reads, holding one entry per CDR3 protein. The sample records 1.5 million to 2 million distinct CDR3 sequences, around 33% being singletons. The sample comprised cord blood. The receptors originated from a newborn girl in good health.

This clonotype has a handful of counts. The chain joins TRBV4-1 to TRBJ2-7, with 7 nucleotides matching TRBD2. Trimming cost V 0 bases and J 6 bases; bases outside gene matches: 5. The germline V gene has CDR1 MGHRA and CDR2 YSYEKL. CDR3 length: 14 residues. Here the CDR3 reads CASSQDPRTSEQYF. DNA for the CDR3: TGCGCCAGCAGCCAAGACCCCCGGACTAGCGAGCAGTACTTC.

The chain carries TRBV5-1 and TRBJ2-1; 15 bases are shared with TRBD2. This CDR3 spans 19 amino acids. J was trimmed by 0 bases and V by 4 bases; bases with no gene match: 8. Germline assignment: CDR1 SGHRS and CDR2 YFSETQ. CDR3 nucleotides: TGCGCCAGCAGCACCGGACTAGCGGGAGGGGGGTTCTCCTACAATGAGCAGTTCTTC. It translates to CASSTGLAGGGFSYNEQFF.

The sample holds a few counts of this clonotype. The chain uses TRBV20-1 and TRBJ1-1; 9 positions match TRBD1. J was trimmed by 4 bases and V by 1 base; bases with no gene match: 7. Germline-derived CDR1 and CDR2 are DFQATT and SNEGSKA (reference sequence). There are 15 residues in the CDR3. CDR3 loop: CSARGGTGGGTEAFF. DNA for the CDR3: TGCAGTGCTAGAGGGGGCACAGGGGGCGGCACTGAAGCTTTCTTT.

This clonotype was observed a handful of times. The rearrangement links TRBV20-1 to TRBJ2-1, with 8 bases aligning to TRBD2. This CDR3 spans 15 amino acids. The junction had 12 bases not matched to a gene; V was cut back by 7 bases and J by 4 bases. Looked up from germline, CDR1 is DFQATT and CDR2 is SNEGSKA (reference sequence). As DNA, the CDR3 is TGCAGTGTCTACCCCGGGACTAGTCCTTACAATGAGCAGTTCTTC. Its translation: CSVYPGTSPYNEQFF.

This CDR3 reads CASSQGYGQETQYF. Written as DNA, the CDR3 is TGTGCCAGCAGTCAGGGTTACGGCCAAGAGACCCAGTACTTC. The rearrangement links TRBV27 to TRBJ2-5; tentative D call: TRBD1 (5 bases). The CDR3 loop spans 14 amino acids. Germline V CDR1 and CDR2: MNHEY, SMNVEV (reference sequence). Trimming cost V 5 bases and J 1 base, with 11 bases left between them.

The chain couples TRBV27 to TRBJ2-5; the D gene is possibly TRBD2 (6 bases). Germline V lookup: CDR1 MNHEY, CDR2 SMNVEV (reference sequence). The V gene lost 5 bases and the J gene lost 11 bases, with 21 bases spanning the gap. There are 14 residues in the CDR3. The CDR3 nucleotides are TGTGCCAGCAGTCCCCTCTGGGCCGGGGGTGAGCAGTACTTC. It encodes CASSPLWAGGEQYF.

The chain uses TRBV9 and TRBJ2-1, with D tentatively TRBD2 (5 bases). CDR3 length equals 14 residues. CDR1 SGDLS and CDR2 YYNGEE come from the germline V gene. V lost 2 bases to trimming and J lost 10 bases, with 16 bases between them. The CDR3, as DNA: TGTGCCAGCAGCGTTACGGGAAATTTAGTAGAGCAGTTCTTC. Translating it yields CASSVTGNLVEQFF.

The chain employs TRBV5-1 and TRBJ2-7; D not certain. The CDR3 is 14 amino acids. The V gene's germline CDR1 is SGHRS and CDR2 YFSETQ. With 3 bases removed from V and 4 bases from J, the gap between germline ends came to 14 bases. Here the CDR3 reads CASSSGSDRYEQYF. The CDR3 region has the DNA TGCGCCAGCAGCTCCGGCAGCGACCGTTACGAGCAGTACTTC.

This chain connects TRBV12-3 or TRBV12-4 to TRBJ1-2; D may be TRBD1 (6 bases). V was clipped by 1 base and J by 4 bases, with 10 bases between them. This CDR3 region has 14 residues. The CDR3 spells CASSLVQGGYGYTF. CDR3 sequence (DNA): TGTGCCAGCAGTTTAGTACAGGGTGGCTATGGCTACACCTTC.

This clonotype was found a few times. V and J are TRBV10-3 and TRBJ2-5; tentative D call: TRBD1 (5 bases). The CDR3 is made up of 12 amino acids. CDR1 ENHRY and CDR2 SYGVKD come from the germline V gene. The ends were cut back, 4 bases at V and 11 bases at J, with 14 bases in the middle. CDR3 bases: TGTGCCATCAGTGCCGACAGAAATGAGCAGTACTTC. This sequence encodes CAISADRNEQYF.